Described below is a single TCR beta chain sequence and its context. The sample comes from a study of Ad26.COV2.S vaccination and SARS-CoV-2 variants. Treatment of the sample: around 19 received Ad26.COV2.S at low or high dose, single or two shots; 5 received placebo; per-sample allocation not given. Sampling took place 63 days after the first vaccine or placebo injection. The CDR3 totals 19 residues. Looked up from germline, CDR1 is SGDLS and CDR2 is YYNGEE. The V and J ends lost 4 bases and 1 base, in that order; junction bases with no gene match: 18. Sequenced by immunoSEQ multiplex PCR; TCRdb stores in-frame clones only, minus some. The sample has around 450,000 clones, roughly nine tenths seen once.

The J gene is TRBJ2-3, the V gene TRBV9; 7 bases match TRBD1. The source is a person between 18 and 59 years old who received the Ad26.COV2.S COVID-19 vaccine or a placebo. The sequences come from peripheral blood, collected in a trial of Ad26.COV2.S vaccine versus placebo. The CDR3 DNA reads TGTGCCAGCAGCTCCGAGAGGGGCCGGACAGGTTGGGGCACAGATACGCAGTATTTT. It translates to CASSSERGRTGWGTDTQYF.